Described below is a single T cell receptor beta chain sequence and its context. The antigen is not known. The table came from immunoSEQ multiplex PCR; TCRdb's copy has only in-frame clones and leaves some out. The repertoire includes fewer than 35,000 clones, around nine tenths of them detected once, and around 1.5% sits in the top ten. This entry is derived from a study of multiple sclerosis patients with progressive multifocal leukoencephalopathy. Overall study context: The control group, sampled over time, had multiple sclerosis, received natalizumab and did not develop PML. Study results and limitations: Less diverse TRB repertoires were suggested in most PML patients.

Stated time point: before natalizumab initiation. The T0 samples predate the first natalizumab infusion. Per the germline V gene, CDR1 is SGHVS and CDR2 is FQNEAQ. Trimming took 1 base from V and 9 from J, leaving 16 bases between them. This CDR3 comprises 15 residues. Sequencing was done on a sample of PBMCs. The chain uses TRBV7-8 and TRBJ2-1; no firm D call. This TCR derives from a human donor with multiple sclerosis. CDR3 DNA: TGTGCCAGCAGCTTAGACCCCAAGGCGTGGCTTGAGCAGTTCTTC. Translated, it gives CASSLDPKAWLEQFF.